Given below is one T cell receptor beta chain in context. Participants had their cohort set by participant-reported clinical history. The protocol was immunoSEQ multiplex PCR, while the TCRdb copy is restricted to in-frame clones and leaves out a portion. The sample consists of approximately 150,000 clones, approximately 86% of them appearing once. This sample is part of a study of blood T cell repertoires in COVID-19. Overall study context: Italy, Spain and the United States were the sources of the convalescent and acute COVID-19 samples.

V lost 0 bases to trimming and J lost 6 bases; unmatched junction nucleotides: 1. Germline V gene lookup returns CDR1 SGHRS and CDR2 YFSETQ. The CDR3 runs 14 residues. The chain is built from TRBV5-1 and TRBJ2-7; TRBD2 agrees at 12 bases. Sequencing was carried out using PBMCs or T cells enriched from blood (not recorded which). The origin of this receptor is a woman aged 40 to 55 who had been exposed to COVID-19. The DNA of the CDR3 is TGCGCCAGCAGCTTGGGACTAGCGGGAGTCGAGCAGTACTTC. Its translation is CASSLGLAGVEQYF.